What follows are 14 T cell receptor beta chains derived from one specimen sequenced in a study of blood T cell repertoires in COVID-19. The table came from immunoSEQ multiplex PCR; TCRdb's copy has only in-frame clones and leaves some out. The sample lists about 81,000 clones, roughly 90% occurring once. Sequencing was done on a sample of PBMCs or T cells enriched from blood (not recorded which). The receptors here all came from a woman aged 45-59 years with acute COVID-19.

This clone was seen only a few times. The chain links TRBV5-4 to TRBJ2-1; D remains unclear. This CDR3 is built from 14 residues. Trimming shortened V by 1 base and J by 8 bases, and 13 bases separated the two germline ends. The germline V gene encodes CDR1 SGHNT and CDR2 YYREEE (reference sequence). Here the CDR3 DNA reads TGTGCCAGCAGCTTGCTTACGGAAAGCGATGAGCAGTTCTTC. Amino acids: CASSLLTESDEQFF.

This chain connects TRBV11-3 to TRBJ2-1, with 9 bases aligning to TRBD2. Unmatched junction bases numbered 5, after V lost 3 bases and J lost 8 bases. The CDR3 runs 14 residues. CDR1 and CDR2 from the germline V gene are SGHNT and YENEEA. The CDR3 loop reads CASSFGTSFDEQFF. The CDR3 DNA is TGTGCCAGCAGCTTTGGGACTAGCTTCGATGAGCAGTTCTTC.

The V and J genes are TRBV7-3 and TRBJ1-1; D is undetermined. Trimming pared 3 bases from V and 0 bases from J, leaving 11 bases between. The CDR3 consists of 15 residues. CDR1 and CDR2 from the germline V gene are SGHTA and FQGTGA. CDR3 coding DNA: TGTGCCAGCAGCTTTGGAGGAGGGCTGAACACTGAAGCTTTCTTT. This codes for CASSFGGGLNTEAFF.

The CDR3 coding sequence is TGCAGTGCTAGTGGGACAGGGAACACAGATACGCAGTATTTT. As protein: CSASGTGNTDTQYF. The rearrangement joins TRBV20-1 to TRBJ2-3; 9 bases are a match to TRBD1. The CDR3 consists of 14 residues. J was trimmed by 2 bases and V by 3 bases; bases with no gene match: 3. CDR1 and CDR2 from the germline V gene are DFQATT and SNEGSKA (reference sequence).

V and J are TRBV15 and TRBJ1-2; 8 bases line up with TRBD1. CDR3 size: 15 residues. The V gene's germline CDR1 is LNHNV and CDR2 YYDKDF (reference sequence). V shed 5 bases, J shed 2 bases, and the junction held 7 bases outside the gene matches. CDR3 sequence (DNA): TGTGCCACCAGCGGTCAGGGGGCCGGGAACTATGGCTACACCTTC. Translation gives CATSGQGAGNYGYTF.

J is TRBJ2-7 and V is TRBV4-2; 10 bases line up with TRBD2. CDR1 is LGHNA and CDR2 is YNFKEQ in the germline V gene. With V trimmed by 1 base and J by 5 bases, 8 bases remained unmatched. There are 16 residues in the CDR3. The CDR3, as DNA: TGTGCCAGCAGCCAAGTTATTAGCGGGAGGTCCCACGAGCAGTACTTC. Residues: CASSQVISGRSHEQYF.

The chain couples TRBV30 to TRBJ1-6; possibly TRBD1 for D (6 bases). V was shortened by 0 bases and J by 9 bases, with 15 bases between the two germline ends. The V gene's germline CDR1 is GTSNPN and CDR2 SVGIG (reference sequence). CDR3 length: 15 residues. Here the CDR3 DNA reads TGTGCCTGGAGTGTACTGGTGACCAGGGGTTCACCCCTCCACTTT. Protein sequence: CAWSVLVTRGSPLHF.

The chain couples TRBV5-4 to TRBJ2-7, with TRBD2 matching 7 bases. The trim removed 2 bases at V and 2 bases at J, leaving 10 bases unmatched. Germline values: CDR1 SGHNT, CDR2 YYREEE (reference sequence). The CDR3 sequence is 16 residues long. The CDR3 spells CASSFRSGRQTYEQYF. DNA for the CDR3: TGTGCCAGCAGCTTTCGTTCCGGGAGGCAAACCTACGAGCAGTACTTC.

The gene calls are TRBV3-1 (or the pseudogene TRBV3-2) and TRBJ1-6; D gene ambiguous. This CDR3 is 13 amino acids long. With 1 base removed from V and 5 bases from J, the gap between germline ends came to 3 bases. The V gene's germline CDR1 is LGHDT and CDR2 YNNKEL (reference sequence). CDR3 loop: CASSQVNNSPLHF. DNA of the CDR3: TGTGCCAGCAGCCAAGTCAATAATTCACCCCTCCACTTT.

The genes are TRBV2 and TRBJ1-2; D remains ambiguous. Trimming left V 4 bases short and J 4 bases short, with 16 bases between. The germline CDR1 and CDR2 sequences are SNHLY and FYNNEI. The CDR3 covers 15 residues. The DNA for the CDR3 is TGTGCCAGCAGTGTAAAGGGAATGGAGGGCTATGGCTACACCTTC. Protein product: CASSVKGMEGYGYTF.

DNA of the CDR3: TGTGCCAGCAGCTTGTACGGGAGCGGGTACAATGAGCAGTTCTTC. Amino acid sequence: CASSLYGSGYNEQFF. V usage is TRBV5-8 and J usage is TRBJ2-1, with D possibly TRBD2 on 6 matching bases. V lost 1 base and J 4 bases, leaving 12 bases between the germline ends. The CDR3 sequence is 15 residues long. Germline V CDR1 and CDR2: SGHTS, YDEGEE.

V gene TRBV5-1 combines with J gene TRBJ1-3, with 8 bases matching TRBD1. The CDR3 contains 15 residues. V was clipped by 4 bases and J by 6 bases; unmatched bases: 9. Per germline, CDR1 SGHRS and CDR2 YFSETQ. DNA of the CDR3: TGCGCCAGCAGCGCCACAGGGGGGGAAGAAAACACCATATATTTT. Its translation: CASSATGGEENTIYF.

The V call is TRBV2, the J call TRBJ1-1; no clear D. Germline V CDR1 and CDR2: SNHLY, FYNNEI. The CDR3 consists of 15 residues. The V end was cut by 4 bases, the J end by 0 bases, with 12 bases between. This chain's CDR3 is CASSGFGVMNTEAFF. The CDR3 DNA reads TGTGCCAGCAGTGGGTTCGGGGTAATGAACACTGAAGCTTTCTTT.

The V call is TRBV18, the J call TRBJ1-3, with TRBD1 matching over 9 bases. J gave up 0 bases and V 3 bases, and 3 bases lay outside the gene matches. From germline, CDR1 is KGHSH and CDR2 LQKENI. The CDR3 covers 16 residues. The CDR3 here is CASSPGQGSSGNTIYF. The CDR3 nucleotides are TGTGCCAGCTCACCTGGACAGGGGAGCTCTGGAAACACCATATATTTT.